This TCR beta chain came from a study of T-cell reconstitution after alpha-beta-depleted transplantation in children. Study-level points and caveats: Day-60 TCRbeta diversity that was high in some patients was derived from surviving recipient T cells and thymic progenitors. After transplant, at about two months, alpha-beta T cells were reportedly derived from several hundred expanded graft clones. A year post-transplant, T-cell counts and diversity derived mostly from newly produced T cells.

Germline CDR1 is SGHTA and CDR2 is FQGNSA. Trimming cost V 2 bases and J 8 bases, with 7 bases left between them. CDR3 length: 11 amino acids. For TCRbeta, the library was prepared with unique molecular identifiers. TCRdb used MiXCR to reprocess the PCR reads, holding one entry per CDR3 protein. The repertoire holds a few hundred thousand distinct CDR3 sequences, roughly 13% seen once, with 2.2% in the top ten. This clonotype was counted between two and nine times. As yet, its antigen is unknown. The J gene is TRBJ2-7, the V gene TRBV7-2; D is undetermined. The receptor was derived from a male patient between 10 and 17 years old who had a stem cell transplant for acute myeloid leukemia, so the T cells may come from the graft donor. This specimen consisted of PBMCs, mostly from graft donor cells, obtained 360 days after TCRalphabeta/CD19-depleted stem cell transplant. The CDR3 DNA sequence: TGTGCCAGCAGCTTATCGCAGAAGCAGTACTTC. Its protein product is CASSLSQKQYF.